This record covers a single TCR beta chain. The target antigen is unknown. CDR3 length: 17 residues. The sample comes from a study of cytomegalovirus exposure and HLA in healthy donors. Study-level findings and limits: A later analysis showed TCR association rates differing by HLA locus, peaking at DRB1 and lowest at HLA-C.

The PCR ran on 60 Vbeta and 13 Jbeta primers. TCRdb keeps only in-frame clones here, not all; method: immunoSEQ multiplex PCR. The sample lists 150,000 to 200,000 clones, approximately 84% occurring once. Input material: PBMCs. The chain recombines TRBV21-1 with TRBJ2-7; the table's D call TRBD1 went unverified against the DNA. TRBV21-1 represents a pseudogene. The source is a girl less than two years old in good health and CMV-seronegative. CDR3 loop: CASSKELWQGFSYEQYF. The CDR3, as DNA: TGTGCCAGCAGCAAAGAACTATGGCAGGGTTTCTCCTACGAGCAGTACTTC.